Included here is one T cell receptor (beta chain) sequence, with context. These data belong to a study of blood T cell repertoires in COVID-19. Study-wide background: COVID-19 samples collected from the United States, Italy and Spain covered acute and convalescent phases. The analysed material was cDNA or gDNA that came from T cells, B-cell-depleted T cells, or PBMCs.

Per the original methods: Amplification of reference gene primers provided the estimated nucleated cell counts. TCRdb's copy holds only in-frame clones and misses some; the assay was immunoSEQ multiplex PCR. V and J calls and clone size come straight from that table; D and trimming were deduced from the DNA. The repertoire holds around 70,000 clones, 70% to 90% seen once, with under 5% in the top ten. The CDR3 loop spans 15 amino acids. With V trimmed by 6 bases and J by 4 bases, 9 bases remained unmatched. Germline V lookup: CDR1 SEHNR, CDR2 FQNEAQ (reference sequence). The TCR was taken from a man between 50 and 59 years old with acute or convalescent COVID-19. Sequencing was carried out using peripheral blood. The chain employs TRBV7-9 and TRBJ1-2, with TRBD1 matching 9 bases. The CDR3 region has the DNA TGTGCCAGCAGGGGATCCGGGACAGGGAGCTATGGCTACACCTTC. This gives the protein CASRGSGTGSYGYTF.